There are a few counts of the clone carrying this T cell receptor beta chain. TCRdb re-derived calls from the 5' RACE reads in MiXCR, one entry per CDR3 protein. The data hold more than 450,000 distinct CDR3 sequences, with 21% observed a single time. The sample belongs to a study of T cells after yellow fever vaccination. Per germline, CDR1 LNHDA and CDR2 SQIVND (reference sequence). CDR3 size: 12 residues. Germline trimming cut 8 bases from V and 5 bases from J; bases unmatched to any gene: 6. Sample: PBMCs, taken less than 25 days after the first yellow fever vaccination. This sequence joins TRBV19 and TRBJ2-7; 7 bases are shared with TRBD2. The sequence was obtained from a man between 18 and 35 years old who received the YFV17D yellow fever vaccine. The CDR3 loop is CASGRGLDEQYF. The CDR3 DNA reads TGTGCCAGTGGGAGGGGTCTGGACGAGCAGTACTTC.